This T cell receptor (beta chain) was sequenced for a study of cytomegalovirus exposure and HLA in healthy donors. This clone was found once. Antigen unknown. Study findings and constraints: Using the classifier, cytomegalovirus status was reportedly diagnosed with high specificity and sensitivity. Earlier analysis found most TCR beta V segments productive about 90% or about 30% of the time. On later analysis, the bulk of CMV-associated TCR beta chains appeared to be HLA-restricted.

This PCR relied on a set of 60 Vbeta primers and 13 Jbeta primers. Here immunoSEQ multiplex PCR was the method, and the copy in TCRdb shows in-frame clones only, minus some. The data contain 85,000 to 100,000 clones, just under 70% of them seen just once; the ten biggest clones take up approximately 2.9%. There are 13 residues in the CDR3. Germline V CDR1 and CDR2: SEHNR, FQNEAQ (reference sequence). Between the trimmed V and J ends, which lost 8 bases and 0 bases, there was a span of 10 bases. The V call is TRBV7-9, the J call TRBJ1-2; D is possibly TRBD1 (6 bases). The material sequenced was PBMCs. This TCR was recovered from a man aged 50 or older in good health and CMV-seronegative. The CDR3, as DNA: TGTGCCAGCGAGGGGGACACTAACTATGGCTACACCTTC. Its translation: CASEGDTNYGYTF. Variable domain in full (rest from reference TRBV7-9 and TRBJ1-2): DTGVSQNPRHKITKRGQNVTFRCDPISEHNRLYWYRQTLGQGPEFLTYFQNEAQLEKSRLLSDRFSAERPKGSFSTLEIQRTEQGDSAMYLCASEGDTNYGYTFGSGTRLTVV.